Listed below are T cell receptor beta chains from one sample, sequenced in a study of shared clonotypes between healthy human individuals. The assay was immunoSEQ multiplex PCR, and TCRdb's table has in-frame clones only and misses some. The data hold about 1,500,000 clones, with 95% to 97% observed a single time. Specimen: naive CD4+ T cells sorted from blood. The receptors shown here come from a man younger than 45 in good health. The CDR3 runs from the conserved cysteine through the conserved F or W. D genes are given only for firm matches. Rows give clone size only sometimes, using once, few, many, or a class for an expanded clone.

>TRBJ1-5|TRBD1|.|TRBV5-5
TGTGCCAGCAGCCTGGACAGGGTAGGGCAGCCCCAGCATTTT
CASSLDRVGQPQHF
>TRBJ2-4|.|.|TRBV27
TGTGCCAGCAGTTCCCCCCCCTTCGGACAGAATCAGTACTTC
CASSSPPFGQNQYF
>TRBJ1-5|TRBD1|once|TRBV11-2
TGTGCCAGCAGCTCCATGAGGGGGCAGTTAGAGGATCAGCCCCAGCATTTT
CASSSMRGQLEDQPQHF
>TRBJ1-1|TRBD1|.|TRBV5-1
TGCGCCAGCAGCACCCCGGGACAGGGGACTGAAGCTTTCTTT
CASSTPGQGTEAFF
>TRBJ2-7|TRBD2|.|TRBV28
TGTGCCAGCAGTTTCCTAGGGTCTAGCGGGATCCGGGGGAGCTCCTACGAGCAGTACTTC
CASSFLGSSGIRGSSYEQYF
>TRBJ2-1|.|.|TRBV11-2
TGTGCCAGCAGCTTAGCTGGCAGAAAGACCCCGCCCTACAATGAGCAGTTCTTC
CASSLAGRKTPPYNEQFF
>TRBJ2-7|TRBD2|.|TRBV9
TGTGCCAGCAGCGTAAGTTTTAGCGGGAGCCTGGGCTCCTACGAGCAGTACTTC
CASSVSFSGSLGSYEQYF
>TRBJ1-4|.|.|TRBV30
TGTGCCGGCCTGCGGAGATCAGGGGCAACTAATGAAAAACTGTTTTTT
CAGLRRSGATNEKLFF
>TRBJ1-3|.|.|TRBV18
TGTGCCAGCTCACCAGACCGGCGCTCTGGAAACACCATATATTTT
CASSPDRRSGNTIYF
>TRBJ1-2|.|.|TRBV2
TGTGCCAGCATCATAAGGGGAGGGTACTATGGCTACACCTTC
CASIIRGGYYGYTF
>TRBJ2-1|.|.|TRBV6-6
TGTGCCAGCAGTTATCCCACTCATATGGGTGACAATGAGCAGTTCTTC
CASSYPTHMGDNEQFF
>TRBJ2-3|.|.|TRBV18
TGTGCCAGCTCACCATTACCTGGAGCAGATACGCAGTATTTT
CASSPLPGADTQYF
>TRBJ2-7|.|.|TRBV13
TGTGCCAGCAGCTTGTCTCAACTCGCCTACGAGCAGTACTTC
CASSLSQLAYEQYF
>TRBJ1-4|.|.|TRBV2
TGTGCCAGCAGCAGGGGATCTGAAAAACTGTTTTTT
CASSRGSEKLFF
>TRBJ2-1|.|.|TRBV6-6
TGTGCCAGCAGTCAATCCCGAAGCTCCTACAATGAGCAGTTCTTC
CASSQSRSSYNEQFF
>TRBJ2-1|.|.|TRBV7-9
TGTGCCAGCAGCTCCCTAACCCCCGGCTCGCAGTTCTTC
CASSSLTPGSQFF
>TRBJ1-1|.|.|TRBV5-4
TGTGCCAGCAGCTTGGAGGCAGGGATGAACACTGAAGCTTTCTTT
CASSLEAGMNTEAFF
>TRBJ2-3|.|.|TRBV7-9
TGTGCCAGCAGCTCAGTGGGGTTCAGCACAGATACGCAGTATTTT
CASSSVGFSTDTQYF
>TRBJ1-1|.|.|TRBV5-4
TGTGCCAGCAGCTCGGCGACAGGTCCCCAGACAGCTTTCTTT
CASSSATGPQTAFF
>TRBJ2-7|.|.|TRBV10-3
TGTGCCATCAGTGAGTCCTACTACGAGCAGTACTTC
CAISESYYEQYF
>TRBJ2-2|.|.|TRBV9
TGTGCCAGCAGCGCTCGACCGTCGACGGGCACCGGGGAGCTGTTTTTT
CASSARPSTGTGELFF
>TRBJ2-7|.|.|TRBV7-9
TGTGCCAGCAGCCCCCGACCATCCTACGAGCAGTACTTC
CASSPRPSYEQYF
>TRBJ1-2|.|once|TRBV6-5
TGTGCCAGCAGATCTCACAGGGACGGTGCCTATGGCTACACCTTC
CASRSHRDGAYGYTF
>TRBJ2-3|.|.|TRBV5-1
TGCGCCAGCAGCTTGGAGCAGGGAGTAGATACGCAGTATTTT
CASSLEQGVDTQYF
>TRBJ2-5|TRBD2|.|TRBV5-1
TGCGCCAGCAGCTCGGGACTAGCGGGACGCCAAGAGACCCAGTACTTC
CASSSGLAGRQETQYF
>TRBJ1-1|.|.|TRBV6-5
TGTGCCAGCAGCCAGGGGCCGAACACTGAAGCTTTCTTT
CASSQGPNTEAFF
>TRBJ2-7|TRBD2|.|TRBV6-5
TGTGCCAGCAGTCCCGGGGGGGTAACCTACGAGCAGTACTTC
CASSPGGVTYEQYF
>TRBJ2-7|.|.|TRBV19
TGTGCCAGTACTGGAGCCTACGAGCAGTACTTC
CASTGAYEQYF
>TRBJ1-2|.|.|TRBV7-2
TGTGCCTGTGGCAGAGAAACCCCTACCTTC
CACGRETPTF
>TRBJ2-1|TRBD2|.|TRBV28
TGTGCCAGCAGTTCTCACAGGGGACTAGCGGGGCCCTACAATGAGCAGTTCTTC
CASSSHRGLAGPYNEQFF
>TRBJ2-1|TRBD2|.|TRBV4-3
TGCGCCAGCAGCCAAAACAGCGGGAGAAGCTCCTACAATGAGCAGTTCTTC
CASSQNSGRSSYNEQFF
>TRBJ1-5|.|.|TRBV6-1
TGTGCCAGCAGTGAGGTGGGCAGGGTGGGCAATCAGCCCCAGCATTTT
CASSEVGRVGNQPQHF
>TRBJ2-1|.|once|TRBV11-2
TGTGCCAGCAGGAATTGGGGGGGCAGCTCCTACAATGAGCAGTTCTTC
CASRNWGGSSYNEQFF
>TRBJ2-1|TRBD2|once|TRBV7-9
TGTGCCAGCAGCACCCCTAAAGGGAGGGAGGGGTACTCCTACAATGAGCAGTTCTTC
CASSTPKGREGYSYNEQFF
>TRBJ2-7|TRBD2|.|TRBV29-1
TGCAGCGCCGGGGGGGCTCCCAACCGTTCCTACGAGCAGTACTTC
CSAGGAPNRSYEQYF
>TRBJ1-5|TRBD1|.|TRBV6-5
TGTGCCAGCTCCCGGACAGGGGGCAATCAGCCCCAGCATTTT
CASSRTGGNQPQHF
>TRBJ2-2|TRBD2|once|TRBV5-4
TGTGCCAGCAGACCGGAACCTAGCGGGACCACCGGGGAGCTGTTTTTT
CASRPEPSGTTGELFF
>TRBJ2-5|.|.|TRBV7-2
TGTGCCAGCCAAAGGGGCGGGGAGCCCCAAGAGACCCAGTACTTC
CASQRGGEPQETQYF
>TRBJ2-7|TRBD2|.|TRBV11-2
TGTGCCAGCAGCTTAGATCGTGGCGGGAGGGGGTACGAGCAGTACTTC
CASSLDRGGRGYEQYF
>TRBJ2-7|TRBD2|.|TRBV15
TGTGCCACCAGCAGAGGGCTAGCGGGAAACTACGAGCAGTACTTC
CATSRGLAGNYEQYF
>TRBJ2-3|TRBD1|.|TRBV29-1
TGCAGCGCCGGATCCTGGACAGGGGGCCCTGATACGCAGTATTTT
CSAGSWTGGPDTQYF
>TRBJ1-2|.|.|TRBV28
TGTGCCAGCAAACCCTCGACGGACTATGGCTACACCTTC
CASKPSTDYGYTF
>TRBJ1-2|.|.|TRBV30
TGTGCCTGGAGTGTGAGACTTTCGTCGTTCAACTATGGCTACACCTTC
CAWSVRLSSFNYGYTF
>TRBJ2-7|.|.|TRBV30
TGTGCCTGGAGTACCCTTAGGGGGAACACTTACGAGCAGTACTTC
CAWSTLRGNTYEQYF
>TRBJ2-2|.|.|TRBV5-4
TGTGCCAGCAGCTTACCAGCCGGCACCGGGGAGCTGTTTTTT
CASSLPAGTGELFF
>TRBJ1-4|.|.|TRBV18
TGTGCCAGCTCACCTGACCAGAAGACAACTAATGAAAAACTGTTTTTT
CASSPDQKTTNEKLFF
>TRBJ2-7|.|.|TRBV7-9
TGTGCCAGCAGCGCCACCTACGAGCAGTACTTC
CASSATYEQYF